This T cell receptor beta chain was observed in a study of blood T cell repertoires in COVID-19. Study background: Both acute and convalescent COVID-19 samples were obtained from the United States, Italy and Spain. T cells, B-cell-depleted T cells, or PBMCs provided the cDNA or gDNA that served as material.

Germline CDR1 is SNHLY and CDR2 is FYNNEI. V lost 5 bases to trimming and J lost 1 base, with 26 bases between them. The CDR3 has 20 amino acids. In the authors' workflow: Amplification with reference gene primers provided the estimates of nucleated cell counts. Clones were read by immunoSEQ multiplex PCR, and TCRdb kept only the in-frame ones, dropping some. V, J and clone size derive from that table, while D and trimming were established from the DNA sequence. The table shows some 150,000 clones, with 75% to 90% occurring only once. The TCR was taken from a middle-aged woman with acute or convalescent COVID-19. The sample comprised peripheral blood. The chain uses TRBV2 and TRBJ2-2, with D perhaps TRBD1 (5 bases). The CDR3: CASSTSTRDRLPLNTGELFF. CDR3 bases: TGTGCCAGCAGTACCAGCACCAGGGATCGTCTCCCGTTGAACACCGGGGAGCTGTTTTTT.